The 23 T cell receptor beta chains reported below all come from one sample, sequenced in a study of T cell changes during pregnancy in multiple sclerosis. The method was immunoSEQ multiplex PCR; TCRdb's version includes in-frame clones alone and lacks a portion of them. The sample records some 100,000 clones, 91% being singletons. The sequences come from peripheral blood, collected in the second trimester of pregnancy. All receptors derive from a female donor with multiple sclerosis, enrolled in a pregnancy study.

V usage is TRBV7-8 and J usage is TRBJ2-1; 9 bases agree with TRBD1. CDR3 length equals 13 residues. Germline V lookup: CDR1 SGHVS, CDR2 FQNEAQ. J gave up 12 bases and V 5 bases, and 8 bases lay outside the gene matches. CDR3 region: CASSVPGTGRQFF. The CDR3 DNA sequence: TGTGCCAGCAGCGTCCCCGGGACAGGGAGGCAGTTCTTC.

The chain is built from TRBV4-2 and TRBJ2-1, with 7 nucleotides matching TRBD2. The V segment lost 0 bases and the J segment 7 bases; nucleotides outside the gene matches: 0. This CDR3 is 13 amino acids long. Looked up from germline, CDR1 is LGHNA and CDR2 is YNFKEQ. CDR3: CASSQEGGNEQFF. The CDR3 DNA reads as TGTGCCAGCAGCCAAGAGGGGGGGAATGAGCAGTTCTTC.

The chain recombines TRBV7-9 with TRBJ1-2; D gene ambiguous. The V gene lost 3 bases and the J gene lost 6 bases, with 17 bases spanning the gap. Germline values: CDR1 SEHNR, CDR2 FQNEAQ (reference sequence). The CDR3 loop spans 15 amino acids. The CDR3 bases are TGTGCCAGCAGCTTTGCCAACATGAGGAGCAATGGCTACACCTTC. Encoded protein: CASSFANMRSNGYTF.

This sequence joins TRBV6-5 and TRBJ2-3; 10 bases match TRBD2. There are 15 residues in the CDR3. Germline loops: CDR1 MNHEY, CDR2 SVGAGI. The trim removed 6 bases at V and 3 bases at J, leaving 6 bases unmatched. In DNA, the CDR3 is TGTGCCAGCAGACTAGCGGGAATTGGGACAGATACGCAGTATTTT. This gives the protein CASRLAGIGTDTQYF.

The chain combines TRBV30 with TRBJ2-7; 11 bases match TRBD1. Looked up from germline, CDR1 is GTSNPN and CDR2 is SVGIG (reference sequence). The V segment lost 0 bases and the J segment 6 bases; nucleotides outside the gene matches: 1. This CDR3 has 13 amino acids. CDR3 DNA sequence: TGTGCCTGGAGTGTGGGACAGGGGGTCGAGCAGTACTTC. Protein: CAWSVGQGVEQYF. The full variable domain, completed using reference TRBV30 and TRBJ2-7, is SQTIHQWPATLVQPVGSPLSLECTVEGTSNPNLYWYRQAAGRGLQLLFYSVGIGQISSEVPQNLSASRPQDRQFILSSKKLLLSDSGFYLCAWSVGQGVEQYFGPGTRLTVT.

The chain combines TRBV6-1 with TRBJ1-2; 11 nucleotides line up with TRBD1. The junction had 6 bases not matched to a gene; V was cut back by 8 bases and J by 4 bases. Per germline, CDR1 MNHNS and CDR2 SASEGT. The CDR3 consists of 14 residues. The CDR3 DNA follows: TGTGCCAGCCTCGTGGGACAGGGGGGCTATGGCTACACCTTC. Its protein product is CASLVGQGGYGYTF.

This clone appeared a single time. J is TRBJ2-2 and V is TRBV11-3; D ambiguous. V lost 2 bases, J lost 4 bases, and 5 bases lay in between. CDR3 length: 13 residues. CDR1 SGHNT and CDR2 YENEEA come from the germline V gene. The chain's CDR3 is CASSLTPTGELFF. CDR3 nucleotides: TGTGCCAGCAGCTTAACACCCACCGGGGAGCTGTTTTTT. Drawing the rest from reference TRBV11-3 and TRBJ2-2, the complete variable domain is EAGVVQSPRYKIIEKKQPVAFWCNPISGHNTLYWYLQNLGQGPELLIRYENEEAVDDSQLPKDRFSAERLKGVDSTLKIQPAELGDSAVYLCASSLTPTGELFFGEGSRLTVL.

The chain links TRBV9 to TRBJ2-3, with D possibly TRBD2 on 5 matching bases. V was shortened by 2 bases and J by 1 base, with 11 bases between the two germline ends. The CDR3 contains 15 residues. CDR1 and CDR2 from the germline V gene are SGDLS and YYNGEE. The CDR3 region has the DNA TGTGCCAGCAGCGTGACGGGAATAGGCACAGATACGCAGTATTTT. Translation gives CASSVTGIGTDTQYF.

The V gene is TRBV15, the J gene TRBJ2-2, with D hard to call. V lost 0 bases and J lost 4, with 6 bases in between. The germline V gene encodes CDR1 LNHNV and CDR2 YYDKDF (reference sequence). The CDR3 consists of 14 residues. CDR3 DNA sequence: TGTGCCACCAGCAGAGATCGAGGCACCGGGGAGCTGTTTTTT. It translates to CATSRDRGTGELFF.

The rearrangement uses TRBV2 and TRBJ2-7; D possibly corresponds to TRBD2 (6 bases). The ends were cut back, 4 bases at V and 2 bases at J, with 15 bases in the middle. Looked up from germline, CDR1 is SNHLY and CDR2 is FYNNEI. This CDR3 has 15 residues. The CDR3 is CASSGFSGSTYEQYF. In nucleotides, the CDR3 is TGTGCCAGCAGTGGGTTTAGCGGTAGTACCTACGAGCAGTACTTC.

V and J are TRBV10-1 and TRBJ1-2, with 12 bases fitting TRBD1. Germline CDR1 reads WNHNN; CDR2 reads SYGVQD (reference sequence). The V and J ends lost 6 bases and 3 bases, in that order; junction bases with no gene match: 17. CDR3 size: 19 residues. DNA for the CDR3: TGCGCCAGCAGAACCAGGGACAGGGGGCGAGGGGGATGGGACTATGGCTACACCTTC. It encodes CASRTRDRGRGGWDYGYTF.

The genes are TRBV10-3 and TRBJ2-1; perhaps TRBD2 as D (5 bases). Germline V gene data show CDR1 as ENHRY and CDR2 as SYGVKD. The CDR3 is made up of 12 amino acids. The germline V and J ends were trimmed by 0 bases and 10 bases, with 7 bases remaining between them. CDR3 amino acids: CAISESEREQFF. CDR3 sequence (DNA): TGTGCCATCAGTGAGTCCGAGCGGGAGCAGTTCTTC.

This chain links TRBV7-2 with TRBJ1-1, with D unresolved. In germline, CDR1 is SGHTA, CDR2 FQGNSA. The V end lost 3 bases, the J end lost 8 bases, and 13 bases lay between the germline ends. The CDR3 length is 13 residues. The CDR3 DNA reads TGTGCCAGCAGCTTTGGACTTCCGGGCGAAGCTTTCTTT. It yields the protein CASSFGLPGEAFF. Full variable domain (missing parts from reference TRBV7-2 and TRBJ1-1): GAGVSQSPSNKVTEKGKDVELRCDPISGHTALYWYRQSLGQGLEFLIYFQGNSAPDKSGLPSDRFSAERTGGSVSTLTIQRTQQEDSAVYLCASSFGLPGEAFFGQGTRLTVV.

The CDR3 sequence is CSVDAREGVTDTQYF. Here the CDR3 DNA reads TGCAGCGTTGACGCTCGGGAGGGCGTCACAGATACGCAGTATTTT. The chain employs TRBV29-1 and TRBJ2-3; 8 bases are a match to TRBD2. After removal of 3 bases from V and 2 bases from J, the junction contained 7 bases not matched to a gene. The germline CDR1 and CDR2 sequences are SQVTM and ANQGSEA. The CDR3 contains 15 residues.

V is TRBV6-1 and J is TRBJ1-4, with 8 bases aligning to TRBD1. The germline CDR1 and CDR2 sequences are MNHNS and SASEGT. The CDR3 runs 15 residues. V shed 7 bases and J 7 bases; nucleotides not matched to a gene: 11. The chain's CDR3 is CASTHGEDRAEKLFF. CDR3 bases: TGTGCCAGCACCCACGGGGAGGACAGGGCTGAAAAACTGTTTTTT.

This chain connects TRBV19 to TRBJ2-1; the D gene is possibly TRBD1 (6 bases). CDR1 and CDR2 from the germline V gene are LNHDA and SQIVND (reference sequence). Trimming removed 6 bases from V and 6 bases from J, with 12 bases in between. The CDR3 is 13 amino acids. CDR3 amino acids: CASREQGGNEQFF. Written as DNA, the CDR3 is TGTGCCAGTAGGGAACAGGGTGGCAATGAGCAGTTCTTC.

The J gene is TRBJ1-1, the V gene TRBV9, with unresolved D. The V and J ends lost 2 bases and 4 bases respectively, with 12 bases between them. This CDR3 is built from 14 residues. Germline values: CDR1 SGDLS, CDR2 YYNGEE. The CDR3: CASSVISRGTEAFF. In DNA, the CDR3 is TGTGCCAGCAGCGTCATATCTAGAGGCACTGAAGCTTTCTTT.

The CDR3 loop is CASSAGHFPYEQYF. The CDR3 DNA follows: TGTGCCAGCAGCGCTGGACATTTTCCCTACGAGCAGTACTTC. The V and J genes are TRBV5-5 and TRBJ2-7; D perhaps matches TRBD1 (5 bases). The ends were cut back, 4 bases at V and 2 bases at J, with 13 bases in the middle. This CDR3 region has 14 residues. CDR1 SGHKS and CDR2 YYEKEE come from the germline V gene (reference sequence).

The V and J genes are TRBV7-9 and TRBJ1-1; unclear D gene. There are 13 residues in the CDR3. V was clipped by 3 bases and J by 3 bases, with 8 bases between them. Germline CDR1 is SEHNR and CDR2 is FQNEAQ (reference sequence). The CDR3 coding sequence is TGTGCCAGCAGCTTTAACCGGGACACTGAAGCTTTCTTT. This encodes CASSFNRDTEAFF. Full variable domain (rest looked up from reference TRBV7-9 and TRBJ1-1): DTGVSQNPRHKITKRGQNVTFRCDPISEHNRLYWYRQTLGQGPEFLTYFQNEAQLEKSRLLSDRFSAERPKGSFSTLEIQRTEQGDSAMYLCASSFNRDTEAFFGQGTRLTVV.

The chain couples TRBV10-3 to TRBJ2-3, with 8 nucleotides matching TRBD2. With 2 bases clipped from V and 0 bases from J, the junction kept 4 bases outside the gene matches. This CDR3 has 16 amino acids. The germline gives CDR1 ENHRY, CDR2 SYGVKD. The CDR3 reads CAISEPLAESTDTQYF. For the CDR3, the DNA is TGTGCCATCAGTGAGCCACTAGCGGAAAGCACAGATACGCAGTATTTT.

For the CDR3, the DNA is TGTGCCAGCAAACCCAGAGGACTACTTTACGAGCAGTACTTC. Its translation is CASKPRGLLYEQYF. This chain joins TRBV2 and TRBJ2-7; D is possibly TRBD2 (6 bases). The V gene's germline CDR1 is SNHLY and CDR2 FYNNEI. The V gene lost 7 bases and the J gene lost 4 bases, with 17 bases spanning the gap. The CDR3 is 14 residues long.

The CDR3 protein is CASSLFASGTGGFGQYF. The CDR3 coding sequence is TGTGCCAGCAGTTTATTCGCATCCGGGACAGGGGGATTCGGGCAGTACTTC. The chain combines TRBV28 with TRBJ2-7, with TRBD1 identical over 11 bases. This CDR3 has 17 amino acids. CDR1 is MDHEN, CDR2 SYDVKM, per germline. Trimming removed 1 base from V and 9 bases from J; junction bases left unmatched: 14.

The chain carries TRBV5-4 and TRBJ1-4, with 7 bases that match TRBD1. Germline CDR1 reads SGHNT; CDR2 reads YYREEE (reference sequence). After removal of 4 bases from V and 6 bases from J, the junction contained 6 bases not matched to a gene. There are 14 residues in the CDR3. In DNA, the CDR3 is TGTGCCAGCAGCCAACAGGGGTATCATGAAAAACTGTTTTTT. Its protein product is CASSQQGYHEKLFF.